This T cell receptor (beta chain) was sequenced for a study of blood T cells in healthy people across ages. Study outcomes and limitations: A strong correlation was seen between TCR beta diversity and naive T cell percentage.

Combining a sample-barcoded 5' primer with a J-beta primer mix, a second PCR ran for about 6 to 12 cycles. TCRdb processed the 5' RACE reads anew with MiXCR; each CDR3 protein has one entry. The sample lists about 1.8 million distinct CDR3 sequences, roughly 49% occurring once. Regarding this clonotype: No antigen is known for it.

This CDR3 contains 15 residues. V was trimmed by 0 bases and J by 6 bases, leaving 13 bases between them. Germline V CDR1 and CDR2: SGDLS, YYNGEE. This receptor was obtained from a woman between 35 and 50 years old in good health. The chain joins TRBV9 to TRBJ1-5; D not resolved. Sequencing input: blood. Here the CDR3 DNA reads TGTGCCAGCAGCGTAGGAGGCGGGTCGGTTCAGCCCCAGCATTTT. The encoded protein is CASSVGGGSVQPQHF.